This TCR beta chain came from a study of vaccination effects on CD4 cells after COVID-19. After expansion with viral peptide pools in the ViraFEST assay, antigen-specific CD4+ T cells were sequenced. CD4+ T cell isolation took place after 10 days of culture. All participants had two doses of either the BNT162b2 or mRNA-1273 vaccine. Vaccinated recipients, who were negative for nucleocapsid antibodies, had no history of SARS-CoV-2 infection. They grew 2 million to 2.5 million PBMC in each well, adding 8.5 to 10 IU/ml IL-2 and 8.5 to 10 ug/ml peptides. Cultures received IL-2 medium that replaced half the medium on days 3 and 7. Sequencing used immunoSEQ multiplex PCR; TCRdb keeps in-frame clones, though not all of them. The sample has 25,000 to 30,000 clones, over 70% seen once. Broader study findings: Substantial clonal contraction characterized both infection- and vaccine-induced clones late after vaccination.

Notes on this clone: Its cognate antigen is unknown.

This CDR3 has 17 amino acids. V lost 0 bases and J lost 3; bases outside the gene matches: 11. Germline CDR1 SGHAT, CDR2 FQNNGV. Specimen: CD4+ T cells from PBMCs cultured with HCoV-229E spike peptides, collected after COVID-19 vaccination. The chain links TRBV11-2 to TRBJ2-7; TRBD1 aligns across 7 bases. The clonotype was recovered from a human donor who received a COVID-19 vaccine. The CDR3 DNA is TGTGCCAGCAGCTTAGAGCCCTGGACAGGAGGAGGCTACGAGCAGTACTTC. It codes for CASSLEPWTGGGYEQYF.